This passage covers 10 T cell receptor beta chains from one sample sequenced in a study of response to subunit inactivated influenza vaccine (dated by TCRdb to 2016 to 2019). Receptor amplification or capture employed RT-PCR. Sequencing took place on an Illumina HiSeq 2500. TCRdb ran its own pipeline on the public reads, namely fastp trimming at Q25 and MiXCR clone calling, and kept in-frame beta chains. CDR3 protein sequences are deduplicated, and each keeps its most common genes and DNA. The sample table contains 150,000 to 200,000 distinct CDR3 sequences; only one count was recorded for about 12% of them. The ten biggest clones cover over 25% of the sample. The data also belong to a second study, concerning T cells expressing NK-cell markers. As described in the second report: TCR beta cDNA libraries were made by 5'RACE template switching that added a universal primer site and unique molecular identifiers.

Sample: CD8+ T cells sorted from PBMCs, taken 11 to 12 days after vaccination. These receptors were collected from a man aged 45-60 years who received an inactivated influenza vaccine. Donor details come from another sample of the same person, matched by shared clones.

The genes are TRBV10-1 and TRBJ2-5, with TRBD2 matching over 13 bases. Per germline, CDR1 WNHNN and CDR2 SYGVQD (reference sequence). After removal of 1 base from V and 2 bases from J, the junction contained 1 base not matched to a gene. The CDR3 length is 16 residues. The CDR3 is CASSELGLAGQETQYF. CDR3 in DNA: TGCGCCAGCAGTGAGTTGGGACTAGCGGGGCAAGAGACCCAGTACTTC.

This clonotype appeared many times. The rearrangement uses TRBV6-1 and TRBJ1-1; D gene uncertain. CDR3 size: 14 residues. Germline values: CDR1 MNHNS, CDR2 SASEGT. V was clipped by 6 bases and J by 1 base, with 12 bases between them. Here the CDR3 reads CASSQGPWNTEAFF. The CDR3 nucleotides read TGTGCCAGCAGCCAAGGGCCATGGAACACTGAAGCTTTCTTT.

This clonotype showed up many times. The rearrangement joins TRBV28 to TRBJ2-1; TRBD1 might be the D (5 bases). V was shortened by 4 bases and J by 3 bases, with 16 bases between the two germline ends. The V gene's germline CDR1 is MDHEN and CDR2 SYDVKM. The CDR3 runs to 16 residues. In DNA, the CDR3 is TGTGCCAGCAGTTCGGACACTTCGGAACTCTACAATGAGCAGTTCTTC. It is translated as CASSSDTSELYNEQFF. Looking up the rest from reference TRBV28 and TRBJ2-1 gives the full variable domain: DVKVTQSSRYLVKRTGEKVFLECVQDMDHENMFWYRQDPGLGLRLIYFSYDVKMKEKGDIPEGYSVSREKKERFSLILESASTNQTSMYLCASSSDTSELYNEQFFGPGTRLTVL.

This chain connects TRBV28 to TRBJ2-5; 7 bases map to TRBD1. In germline, CDR1 is MDHEN, CDR2 SYDVKM. With V trimmed by 5 bases and J by 4 bases, 10 bases remained unmatched. CDR3 length equals 15 residues. The DNA of the CDR3 is TGTGCCAGCAGTCCCCTCGGACAGGCGGGAGAGACCCAGTACTTC. Encoded protein: CASSPLGQAGETQYF.

This clonotype was seen a few times. The genes are TRBV7-2 and TRBJ2-7; 9 nucleotides agree with TRBD2. V lost 2 bases to trimming and J lost 5 bases; unmatched junction nucleotides: 7. This CDR3 contains 15 residues. Germline V gene sequence: CDR1 SGHTA, CDR2 FQGNSA. Written as DNA, the CDR3 is TGTGCCAGCAGCTTAAGCGGGGGGCTGGGCGACGAGCAGTACTTC. Translating it yields CASSLSGGLGDEQYF. Looking up the rest from reference TRBV7-2 and TRBJ2-7 gives the full variable domain: GAGVSQSPSNKVTEKGKDVELRCDPISGHTALYWYRQSLGQGLEFLIYFQGNSAPDKSGLPSDRFSAERTGGSVSTLTIQRTQQEDSAVYLCASSLSGGLGDEQYFGPGTRLTVT.

This rearrangement joins TRBV7-8 to TRBJ2-2, with TRBD2 identical over 7 bases. The CDR3 totals 17 residues. The ends lost 1 base at V and 4 bases at J; junction bases unmatched: 9. The germline CDR1 and CDR2 sequences are SGHVS and FQNEAQ. This CDR3 is CASSLGASGAFTGELFF. In DNA, the CDR3 is TGTGCCAGCAGCTTAGGGGCTAGCGGAGCGTTCACCGGGGAGCTGTTTTTT.

This clonotype was picked up a small number of times. J is TRBJ2-5 and V is TRBV28, with D unclear. The CDR3 sequence is 17 residues long. V was clipped by 4 bases and J by 0 bases, with 18 bases between them. Germline V CDR1 and CDR2: MDHEN, SYDVKM. The CDR3 is CASSSYSLTVYQETQYF. CDR3 sequence (DNA): TGTGCCAGCAGTTCCTACTCCCTGACCGTGTACCAAGAGACCCAGTACTTC.

This sequence joins TRBV20-1 and TRBJ2-7, with TRBD1 as a possible D gene (6 bases). The CDR3 totals 15 residues. The germline gives CDR1 DFQATT, CDR2 SNEGSKA (reference sequence). The V gene lost 0 bases and the J gene lost 5 bases, with 17 bases spanning the gap. The CDR3, as DNA: TGCAGTGCTAGAGATCGATTATGGGGGCTGGACGAGCAGTACTTC. Translating it yields CSARDRLWGLDEQYF.

The chain has TRBV11-2 and TRBJ2-7; weak D call: TRBD1 (5 bases). The CDR3 is made up of 15 amino acids. V lost 0 bases and J 3 bases, leaving 12 bases between the germline ends. Germline lookup yields CDR1 SGHAT and CDR2 FQNNGV. CDR3 in amino acids: CASSLEQGLYYEQYF. CDR3 coding DNA: TGTGCCAGCAGCTTAGAGCAGGGATTATACTACGAGCAGTACTTC. Full variable domain (missing parts from reference TRBV11-2 and TRBJ2-7): EAGVAQSPRYKIIEKRQSVAFWCNPISGHATLYWYQQILGQGPKLLIQFQNNGVVDDSQLPKDRFSAERLKGVDSTLKIQPAKLEDSAVYLCASSLEQGLYYEQYFGPGTRLTVT.

The rearrangement joins TRBV10-2 to TRBJ2-5; 16 nucleotides match TRBD2. V trimming: 6 bases; J trimming: 5 bases; junction bases outside the gene matches: 6. There are 16 residues in the CDR3. Germline V gives CDR1 WSHSY, CDR2 SAAADI. The CDR3 DNA sequence: TGCGCCAGCAGCGGGACTAGCGGGGGGGCCGACGAGACCCAGTACTTC. Its protein is CASSGTSGGADETQYF.